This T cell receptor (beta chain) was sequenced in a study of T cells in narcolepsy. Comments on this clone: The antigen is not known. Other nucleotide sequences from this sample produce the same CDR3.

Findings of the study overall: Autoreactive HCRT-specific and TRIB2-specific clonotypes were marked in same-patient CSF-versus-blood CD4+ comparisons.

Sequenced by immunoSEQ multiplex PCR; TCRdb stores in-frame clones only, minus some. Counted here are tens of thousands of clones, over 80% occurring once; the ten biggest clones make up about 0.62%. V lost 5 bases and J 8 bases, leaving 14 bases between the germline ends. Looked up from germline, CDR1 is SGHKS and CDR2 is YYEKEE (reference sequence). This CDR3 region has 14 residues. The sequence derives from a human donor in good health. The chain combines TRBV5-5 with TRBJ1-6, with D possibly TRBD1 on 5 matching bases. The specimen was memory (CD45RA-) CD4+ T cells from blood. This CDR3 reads CASSRRDIDSPLHF. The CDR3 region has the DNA TGTGCCAGCAGTCGCAGGGATATTGATTCACCCCTCCACTTT.